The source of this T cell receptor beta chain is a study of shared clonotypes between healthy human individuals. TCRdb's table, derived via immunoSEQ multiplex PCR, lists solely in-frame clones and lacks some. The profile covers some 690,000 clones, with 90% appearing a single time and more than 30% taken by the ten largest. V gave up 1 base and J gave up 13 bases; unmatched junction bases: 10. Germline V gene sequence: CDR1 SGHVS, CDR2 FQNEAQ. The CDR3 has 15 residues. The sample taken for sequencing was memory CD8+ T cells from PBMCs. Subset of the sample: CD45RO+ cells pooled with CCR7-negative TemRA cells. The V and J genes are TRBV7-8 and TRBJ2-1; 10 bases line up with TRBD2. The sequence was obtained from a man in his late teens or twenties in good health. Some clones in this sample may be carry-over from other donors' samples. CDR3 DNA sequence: TGTGCCAGCAGCTTAGAAGCGGGAGGGACCACAAATCAGTTCTTC. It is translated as CASSLEAGGTTNQFF.